One and the same sample provided the 6 T cell receptor beta chains below, sequenced in a study of blood T cell repertoires in COVID-19 (dated by TCRdb to the early 2020s). Libraries were built with the immunoSEQ multiplex PCR assay. The table comes from immuneACCESS by way of TCRdb, which keeps in-frame sequences with V and J called. Part of the clones is missing from these tables; in studies checked, under half for an unresolved V gene and the rest for unknown reasons. Present in this sample are 30,000 to 35,000 clones, more than 75% of which were seen just once. The ten largest account for 62% of the sample. Sequencing was performed on peripheral blood. Source of these receptors: a man in his 70s with acute or convalescent COVID-19.

V is TRBV4-3 and J is TRBJ2-1, with 8 nucleotides matching TRBD2. The trim removed 4 bases at V and 7 bases at J, leaving 9 bases unmatched. This CDR3 comprises 15 residues. Germline assignment: CDR1 LGHNA and CDR2 YSLEER. The CDR3 protein is CASSRTPGLVNEQFF. Written as DNA, the CDR3 is TGCGCCAGCAGCCGAACGCCGGGACTAGTAAATGAGCAGTTCTTC.

The chain uses TRBV5-6 and TRBJ1-1, with no clear D. V lost 0 bases and J lost 4, with 4 bases in between. The CDR3 covers 12 residues. Germline lookup yields CDR1 SGHDT and CDR2 YYEEEE. The CDR3 loop reads CASSLGLTEAFF. CDR3 in DNA: TGTGCCAGCAGCTTGGGTCTCACTGAAGCTTTCTTT.

The chain is built from TRBV29-1 and TRBJ2-5, with D perhaps matching TRBD2 (5 bases). The germline V gene has CDR1 SQVTM and CDR2 ANQGSEA. The ends were cut back, 0 bases at V and 1 base at J, with 12 bases in the middle. The CDR3 contains 15 residues. CDR3 residues: CSVEDPSGFQETQYF. CDR3 sequence (DNA): TGCAGCGTTGAAGACCCATCGGGGTTCCAAGAGACCCAGTACTTC.

This chain uses TRBV3-1 (or the pseudogene TRBV3-2) with TRBJ1-6; 10 nucleotides match TRBD1. Trimming took 1 base from V and 5 from J; bases not matched to a gene: 5. Per germline, CDR1 LGHDT and CDR2 YNNKEL (reference sequence). This CDR3 comprises 17 residues. CDR3 DNA: TGTGCCAGCAGCCAAGCCCCCGACAGGGGGCATAATTCACCCCTCCACTTT. This gives the protein CASSQAPDRGHNSPLHF.

The chain links TRBV3-1 (or the pseudogene TRBV3-2) to TRBJ2-1, with D unresolved. This CDR3 has 14 amino acids. Germline loops: CDR1 LGHDT, CDR2 YNNKEL (reference sequence). Deletions cut 4 bases from V and 5 bases from J, with 12 bases between. CDR3: CASSPNTDNNEQFF. The CDR3 nucleotides read TGTGCCAGCAGCCCGAACACCGATAACAATGAGCAGTTCTTC.

V and J are TRBV2 and TRBJ1-3; D uncertain. There are 15 residues in the CDR3. Looked up from germline, CDR1 is SNHLY and CDR2 is FYNNEI. Trimming left V 11 bases short and J 0 bases short, with 17 bases between. The CDR3 reads CACQPNPSSGNTIYF. The CDR3 DNA sequence: TGTGCCTGCCAACCCAATCCCAGCTCTGGAAACACCATATATTTT.